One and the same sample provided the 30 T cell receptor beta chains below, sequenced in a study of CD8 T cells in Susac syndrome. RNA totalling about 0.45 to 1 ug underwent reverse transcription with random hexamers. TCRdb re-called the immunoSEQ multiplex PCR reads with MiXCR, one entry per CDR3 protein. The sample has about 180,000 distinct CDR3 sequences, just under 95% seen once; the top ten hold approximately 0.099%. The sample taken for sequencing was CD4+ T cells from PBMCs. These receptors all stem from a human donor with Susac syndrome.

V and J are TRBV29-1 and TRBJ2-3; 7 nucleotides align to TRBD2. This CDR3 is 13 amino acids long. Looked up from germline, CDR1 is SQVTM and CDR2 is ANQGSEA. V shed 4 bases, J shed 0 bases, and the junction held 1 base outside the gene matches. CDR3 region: CSVGRESTDTQYF. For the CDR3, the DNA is TGCAGCGTTGGGCGGGAGAGCACAGATACGCAGTATTTT.

The chain's CDR3 is CASSFDRRGLEQYF. The DNA of the CDR3 is TGTGCCAGCAGTTTCGACCGTAGGGGGCTCGAGCAGTACTTC. V usage is TRBV6-5 and J usage is TRBJ2-7; 7 bases agree with TRBD1. Germline assignment: CDR1 MNHEY and CDR2 SVGAGI. The junction had 9 bases not matched to a gene; V was cut back by 4 bases and J by 6 bases. This CDR3 has 14 amino acids.

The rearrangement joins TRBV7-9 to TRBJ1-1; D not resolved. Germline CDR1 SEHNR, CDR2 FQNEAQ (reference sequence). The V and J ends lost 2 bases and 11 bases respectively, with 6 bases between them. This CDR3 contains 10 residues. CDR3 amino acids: CASSLFEAFF. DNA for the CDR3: TGTGCCAGCAGCTTATTCGAGGCTTTCTTT.

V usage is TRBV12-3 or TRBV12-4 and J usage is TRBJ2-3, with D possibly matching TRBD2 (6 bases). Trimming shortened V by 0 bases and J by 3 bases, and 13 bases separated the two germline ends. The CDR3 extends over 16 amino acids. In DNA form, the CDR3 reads TGTGCCAGCAGTTTAGCGACTAGGCTTAGTACAGATACGCAGTATTTT. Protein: CASSLATRLSTDTQYF.

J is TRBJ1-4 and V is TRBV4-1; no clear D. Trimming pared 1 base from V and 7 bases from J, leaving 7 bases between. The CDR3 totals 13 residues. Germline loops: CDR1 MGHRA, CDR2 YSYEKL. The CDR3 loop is CASSQVGSEKLFF. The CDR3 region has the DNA TGCGCCAGCAGCCAAGTCGGAAGTGAAAAACTGTTTTTT.

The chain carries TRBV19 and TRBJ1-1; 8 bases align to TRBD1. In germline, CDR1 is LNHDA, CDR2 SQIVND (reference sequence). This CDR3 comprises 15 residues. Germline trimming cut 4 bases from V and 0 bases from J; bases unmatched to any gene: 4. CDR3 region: CASSRGQGLNTEAFF. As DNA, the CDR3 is TGTGCCAGTAGTAGAGGACAGGGCTTGAACACTGAAGCTTTCTTT.

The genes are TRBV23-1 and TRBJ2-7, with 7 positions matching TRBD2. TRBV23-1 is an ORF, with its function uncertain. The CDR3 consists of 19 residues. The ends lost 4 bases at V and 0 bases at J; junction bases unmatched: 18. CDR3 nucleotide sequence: TGCGCCAGCAGTCGACCCGGGGTATGGACTAGTAGGAGCTCCTACGAGCAGTACTTC. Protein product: CASSRPGVWTSRSSYEQYF.

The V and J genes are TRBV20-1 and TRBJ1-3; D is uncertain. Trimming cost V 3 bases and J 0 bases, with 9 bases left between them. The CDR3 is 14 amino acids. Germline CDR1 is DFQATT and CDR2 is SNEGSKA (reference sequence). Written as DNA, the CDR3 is TGCAGTGCTAGGTCGGCTACCTCTGGAAACACCATATATTTT. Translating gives CSARSATSGNTIYF.

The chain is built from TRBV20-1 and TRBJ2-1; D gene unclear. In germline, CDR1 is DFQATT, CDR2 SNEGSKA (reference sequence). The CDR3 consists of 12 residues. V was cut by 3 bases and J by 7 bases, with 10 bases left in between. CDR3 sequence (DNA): TGCAGTGCTAGGTCCCTCCGAAATGAGCAGTTCTTC. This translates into CSARSLRNEQFF.

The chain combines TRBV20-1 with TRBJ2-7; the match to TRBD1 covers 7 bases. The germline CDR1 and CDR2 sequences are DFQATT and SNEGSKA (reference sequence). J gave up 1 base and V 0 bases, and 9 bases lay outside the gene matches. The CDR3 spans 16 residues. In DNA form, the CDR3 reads TGCAGTGCTAGAGATCAATGGACAGGCCTGTCCTACGAGCAGTACTTC. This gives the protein CSARDQWTGLSYEQYF.

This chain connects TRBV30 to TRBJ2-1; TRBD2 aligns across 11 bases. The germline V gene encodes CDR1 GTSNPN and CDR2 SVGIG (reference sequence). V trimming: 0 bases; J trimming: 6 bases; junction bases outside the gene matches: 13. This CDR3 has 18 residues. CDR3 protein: CAWSVPTSLAGALNEQFF. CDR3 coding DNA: TGTGCCTGGAGTGTACCTACCTCACTAGCGGGGGCACTCAATGAGCAGTTCTTC.

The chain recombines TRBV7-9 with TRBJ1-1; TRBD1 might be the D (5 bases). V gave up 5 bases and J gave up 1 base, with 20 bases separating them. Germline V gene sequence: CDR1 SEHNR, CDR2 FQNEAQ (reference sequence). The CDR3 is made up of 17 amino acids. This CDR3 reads CASSNPGAQGGNTEAFF. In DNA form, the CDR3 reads TGTGCCAGCAGCAACCCGGGCGCCCAGGGCGGGAACACTGAAGCTTTCTTT.

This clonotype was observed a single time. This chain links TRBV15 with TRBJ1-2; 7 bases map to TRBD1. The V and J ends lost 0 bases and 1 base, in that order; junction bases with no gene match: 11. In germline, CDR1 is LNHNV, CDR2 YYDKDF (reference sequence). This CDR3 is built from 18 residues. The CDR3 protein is CATSRERNRGGNNYGYTF. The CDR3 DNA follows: TGTGCCACCAGCAGAGAAAGGAACAGGGGAGGTAATAACTATGGCTACACCTTC.

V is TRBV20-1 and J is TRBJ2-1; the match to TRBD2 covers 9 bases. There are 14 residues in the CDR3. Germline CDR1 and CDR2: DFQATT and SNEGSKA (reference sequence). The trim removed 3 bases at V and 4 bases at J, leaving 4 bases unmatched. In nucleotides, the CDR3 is TGCAGTGCTAGCAGCGGGAGGCCTTACAATGAGCAGTTCTTC. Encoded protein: CSASSGRPYNEQFF.

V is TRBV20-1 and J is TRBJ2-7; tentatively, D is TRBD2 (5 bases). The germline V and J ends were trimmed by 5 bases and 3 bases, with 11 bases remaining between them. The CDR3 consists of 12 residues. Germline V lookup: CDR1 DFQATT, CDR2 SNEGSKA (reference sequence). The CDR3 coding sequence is TGCAGTGCTCCTGGACTCTTCTACGAGCAGTACTTC. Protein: CSAPGLFYEQYF.

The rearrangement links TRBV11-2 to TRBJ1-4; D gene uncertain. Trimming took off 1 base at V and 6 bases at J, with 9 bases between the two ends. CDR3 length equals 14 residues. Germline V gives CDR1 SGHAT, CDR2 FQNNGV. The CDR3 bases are TGTGCCAGCAGCTTAGTGACAAGACATGAAAAACTGTTTTTT. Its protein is CASSLVTRHEKLFF.

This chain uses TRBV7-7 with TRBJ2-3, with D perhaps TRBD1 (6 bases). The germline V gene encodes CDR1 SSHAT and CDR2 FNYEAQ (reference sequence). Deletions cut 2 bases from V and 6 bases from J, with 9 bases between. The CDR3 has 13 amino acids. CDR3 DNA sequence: TGTGCCAGCAGCTTAACAGGGTTGGATACGCAGTATTTT. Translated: CASSLTGLDTQYF.

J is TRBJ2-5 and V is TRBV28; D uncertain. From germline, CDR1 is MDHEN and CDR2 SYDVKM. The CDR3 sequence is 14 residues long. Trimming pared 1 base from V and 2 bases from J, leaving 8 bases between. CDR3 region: CASSLSAVQETQYF. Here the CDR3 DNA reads TGTGCCAGCAGTTTATCGGCGGTACAAGAGACCCAGTACTTC.

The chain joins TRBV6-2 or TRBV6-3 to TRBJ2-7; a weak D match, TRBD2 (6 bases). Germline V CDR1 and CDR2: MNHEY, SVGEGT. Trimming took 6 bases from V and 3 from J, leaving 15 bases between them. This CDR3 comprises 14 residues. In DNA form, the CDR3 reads TGTGCCAGCAGAAGTAGCGGAGCGGGCTACGAGCAGTACTTC. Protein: CASRSSGAGYEQYF.

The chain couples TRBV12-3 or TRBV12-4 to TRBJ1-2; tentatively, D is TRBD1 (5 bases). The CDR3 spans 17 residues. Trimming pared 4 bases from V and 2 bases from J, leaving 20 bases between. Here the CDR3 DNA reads TGTGCCAGCAGTTCGACCCGGGGTGGGGCGAGCAACTATGGCTACACCTTC. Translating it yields CASSSTRGGASNYGYTF.

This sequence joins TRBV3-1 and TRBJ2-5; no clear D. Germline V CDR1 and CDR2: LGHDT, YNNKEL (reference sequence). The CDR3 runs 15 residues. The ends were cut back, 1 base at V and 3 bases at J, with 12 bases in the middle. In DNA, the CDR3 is TGTGCCAGCAGCCAAGTCCCCCGGCAAGAAGAGACCCAGTACTTC. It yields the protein CASSQVPRQEETQYF.

The CDR3 bases are TGTGCCAGCAGTTCCGGGGACGGCGCGAACACCGGGGAGCTGTTTTTT. It encodes CASSSGDGANTGELFF. The chain couples TRBV6-5 to TRBJ2-2, with D possibly called TRBD1 or TRBD2 (5 bases each). Deletions cut 4 bases from V and 0 bases from J, with 12 bases between. The CDR3 is 16 amino acids. Per germline, CDR1 MNHEY and CDR2 SVGAGI.

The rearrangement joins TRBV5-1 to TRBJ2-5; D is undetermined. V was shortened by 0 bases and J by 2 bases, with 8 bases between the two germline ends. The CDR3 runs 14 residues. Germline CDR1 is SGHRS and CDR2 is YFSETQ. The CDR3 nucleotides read TGCGCCAGCAGCTTGGTACGGGCGCAAGAGACCCAGTACTTC. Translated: CASSLVRAQETQYF.

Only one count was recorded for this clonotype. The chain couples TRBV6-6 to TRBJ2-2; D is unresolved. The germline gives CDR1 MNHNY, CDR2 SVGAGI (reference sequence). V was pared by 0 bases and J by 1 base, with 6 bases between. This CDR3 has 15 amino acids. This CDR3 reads CASSYSPGNTGELFF. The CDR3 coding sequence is TGTGCCAGCAGTTACTCACCCGGGAACACCGGGGAGCTGTTTTTT.

This CDR3 reads CASYGRRGMNTGELFF. The CDR3 DNA reads as TGTGCCAGCTATGGGAGACGGGGAATGAACACCGGGGAGCTGTTTTTT. The gene calls are TRBV27 and TRBJ2-2, with D possibly being TRBD2 (5 bases). Germline CDR1 MNHEY, CDR2 SMNVEV (reference sequence). This CDR3 has 16 residues. Trimming cost V 8 bases and J 1 base, with 17 bases left between them.

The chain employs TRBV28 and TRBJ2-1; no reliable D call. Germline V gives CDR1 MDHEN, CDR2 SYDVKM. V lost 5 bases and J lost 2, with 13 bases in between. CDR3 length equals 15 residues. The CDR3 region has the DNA TGTGCCAGCAGTCCATTCGACGGAGCCTACAATGAGCAGTTCTTC. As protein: CASSPFDGAYNEQFF.

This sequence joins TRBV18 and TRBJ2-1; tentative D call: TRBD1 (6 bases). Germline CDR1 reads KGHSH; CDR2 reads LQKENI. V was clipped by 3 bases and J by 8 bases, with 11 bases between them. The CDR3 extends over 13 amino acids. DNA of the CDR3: TGTGCCAGCTCACCGCTTTACAGGGATGAGCAGTTCTTC. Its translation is CASSPLYRDEQFF.

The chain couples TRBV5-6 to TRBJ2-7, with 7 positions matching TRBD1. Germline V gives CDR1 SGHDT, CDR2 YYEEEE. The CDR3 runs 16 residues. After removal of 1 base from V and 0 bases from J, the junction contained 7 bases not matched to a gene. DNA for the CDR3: TGTGCCAGCAGCTTGTTTAGGGGACAGACCTCCTACGAGCAGTACTTC. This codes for CASSLFRGQTSYEQYF.

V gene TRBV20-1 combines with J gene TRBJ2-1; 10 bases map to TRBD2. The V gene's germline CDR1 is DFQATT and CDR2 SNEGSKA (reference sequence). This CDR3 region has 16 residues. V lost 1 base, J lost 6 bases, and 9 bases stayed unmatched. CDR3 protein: CSARGLSGRQGNEQFF. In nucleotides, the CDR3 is TGCAGTGCTAGAGGCCTTAGCGGGAGGCAGGGCAATGAGCAGTTCTTC.

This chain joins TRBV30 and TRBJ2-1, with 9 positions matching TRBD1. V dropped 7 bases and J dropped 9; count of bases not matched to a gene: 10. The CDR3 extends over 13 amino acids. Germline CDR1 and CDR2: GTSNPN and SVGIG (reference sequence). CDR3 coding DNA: TGTGCCTACGGACAGGGGTCCTTCCGTGAGCAGTTCTTC. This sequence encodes CAYGQGSFREQFF.